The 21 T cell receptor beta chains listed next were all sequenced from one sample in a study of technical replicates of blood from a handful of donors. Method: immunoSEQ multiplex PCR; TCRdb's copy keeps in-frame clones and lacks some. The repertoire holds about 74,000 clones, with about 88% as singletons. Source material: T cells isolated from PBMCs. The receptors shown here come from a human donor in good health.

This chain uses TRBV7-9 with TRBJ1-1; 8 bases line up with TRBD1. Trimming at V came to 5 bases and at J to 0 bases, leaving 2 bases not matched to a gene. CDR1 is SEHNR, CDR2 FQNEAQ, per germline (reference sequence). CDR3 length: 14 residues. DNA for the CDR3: TGTGCCAGCAGCCGCAGGGGGCTGAACACTGAAGCTTTCTTT. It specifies CASSRRGLNTEAFF.

The CDR3: CASSSQHGGSGANVLTF. In DNA, the CDR3 is TGTGCCAGCAGCTCACAACACGGGGGCTCTGGGGCCAACGTCCTGACTTTC. The rearrangement joins TRBV7-2 to TRBJ2-6; TRBD2 is a possible D gene (6 bases). Deletions cut 4 bases from V and 0 bases from J, with 13 bases between. CDR1 and CDR2 from the germline V gene are SGHTA and FQGNSA. The CDR3 totals 17 residues.

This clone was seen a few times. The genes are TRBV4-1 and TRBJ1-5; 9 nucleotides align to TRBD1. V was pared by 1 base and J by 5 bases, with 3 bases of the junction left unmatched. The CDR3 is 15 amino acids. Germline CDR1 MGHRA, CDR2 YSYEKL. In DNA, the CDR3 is TGCGCCAGCAGCCAAGGCACAGGGGGCGATCAGCCCCAGCATTTT. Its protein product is CASSQGTGGDQPQHF.

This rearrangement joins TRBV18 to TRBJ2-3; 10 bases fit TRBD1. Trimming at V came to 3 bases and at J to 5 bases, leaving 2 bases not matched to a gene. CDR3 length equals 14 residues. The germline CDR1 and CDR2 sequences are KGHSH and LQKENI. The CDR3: CASSPGQGVDTQYF. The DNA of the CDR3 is TGTGCCAGCTCACCTGGACAGGGGGTAGATACGCAGTATTTT.

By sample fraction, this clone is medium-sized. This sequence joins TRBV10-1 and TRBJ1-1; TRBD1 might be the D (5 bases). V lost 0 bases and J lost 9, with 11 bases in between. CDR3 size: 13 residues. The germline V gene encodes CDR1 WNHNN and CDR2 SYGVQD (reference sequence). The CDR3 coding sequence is TGCGCCAGCAGTGAGTCAGGAGGGGTCAAAGCTTTCTTT. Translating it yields CASSESGGVKAFF.

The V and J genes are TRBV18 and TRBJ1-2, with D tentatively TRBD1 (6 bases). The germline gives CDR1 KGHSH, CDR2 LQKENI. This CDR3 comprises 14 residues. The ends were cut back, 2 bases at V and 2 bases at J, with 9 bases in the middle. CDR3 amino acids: CASSPNRANYGYTF. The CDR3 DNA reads TGTGCCAGCTCACCAAACAGGGCCAACTATGGCTACACCTTC.

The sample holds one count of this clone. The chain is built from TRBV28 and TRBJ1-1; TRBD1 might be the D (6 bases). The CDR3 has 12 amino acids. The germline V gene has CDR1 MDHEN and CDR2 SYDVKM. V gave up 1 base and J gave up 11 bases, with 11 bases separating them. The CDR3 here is CASSLYREWAFF. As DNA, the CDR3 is TGTGCCAGCAGTTTATACAGGGAGTGGGCTTTCTTT.

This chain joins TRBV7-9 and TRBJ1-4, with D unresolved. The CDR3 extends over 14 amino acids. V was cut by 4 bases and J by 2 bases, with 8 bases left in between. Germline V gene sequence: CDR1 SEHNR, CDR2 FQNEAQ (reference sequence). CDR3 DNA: TGTGCCAGCAGCTCGAAAAGCACTAATGAAAAACTGTTTTTT. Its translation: CASSSKSTNEKLFF.

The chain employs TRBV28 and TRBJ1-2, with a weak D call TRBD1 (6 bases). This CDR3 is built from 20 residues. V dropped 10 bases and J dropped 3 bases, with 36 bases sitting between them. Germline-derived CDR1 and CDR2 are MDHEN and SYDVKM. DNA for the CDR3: TGTGCCACTACACCCCCCGACGACAGGCGGCGTGGGAAAGGGGACTATGGCTACACCTTC. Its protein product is CATTPPDDRRRGKGDYGYTF.

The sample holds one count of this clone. CDR3 region: CASSWTDNQPQHF. In DNA form, the CDR3 reads TGTGCCAGTAGTTGGACAGACAATCAGCCCCAGCATTTT. The chain employs TRBV19 and TRBJ1-5; D may be TRBD1 (6 bases). This CDR3 is built from 13 residues. The ends were cut back, 5 bases at V and 3 bases at J, with 8 bases in the middle. Germline V lookup: CDR1 LNHDA, CDR2 SQIVND (reference sequence).

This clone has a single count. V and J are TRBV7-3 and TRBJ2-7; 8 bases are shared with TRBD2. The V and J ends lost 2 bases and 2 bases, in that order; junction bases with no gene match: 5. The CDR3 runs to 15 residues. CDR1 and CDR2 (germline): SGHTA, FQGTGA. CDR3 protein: CASSLSGTSAYEQYF. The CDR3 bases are TGTGCCAGCAGCTTATCCGGGACTAGTGCCTACGAGCAGTACTTC.

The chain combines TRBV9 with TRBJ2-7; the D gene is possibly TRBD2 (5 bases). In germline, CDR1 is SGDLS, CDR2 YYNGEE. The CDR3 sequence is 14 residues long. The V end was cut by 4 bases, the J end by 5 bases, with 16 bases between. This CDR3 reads CASSPHLAVDEQYF. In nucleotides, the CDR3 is TGTGCCAGCAGCCCACATCTAGCTGTGGACGAGCAGTACTTC.

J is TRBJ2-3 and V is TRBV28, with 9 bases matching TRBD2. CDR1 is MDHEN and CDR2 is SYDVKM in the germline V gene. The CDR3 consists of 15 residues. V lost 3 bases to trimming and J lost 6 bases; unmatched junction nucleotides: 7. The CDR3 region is CASSLKSGRTDTQYF. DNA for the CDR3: TGTGCCAGCAGTTTGAAGAGCGGGAGGACGGATACGCAGTATTTT.

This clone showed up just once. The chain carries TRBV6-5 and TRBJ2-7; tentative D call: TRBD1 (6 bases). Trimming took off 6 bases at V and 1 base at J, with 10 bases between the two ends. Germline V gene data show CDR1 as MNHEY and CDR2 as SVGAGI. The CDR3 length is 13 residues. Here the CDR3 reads CASRGHESYEQYF. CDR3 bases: TGTGCCAGCAGGGGACACGAGTCCTACGAGCAGTACTTC.

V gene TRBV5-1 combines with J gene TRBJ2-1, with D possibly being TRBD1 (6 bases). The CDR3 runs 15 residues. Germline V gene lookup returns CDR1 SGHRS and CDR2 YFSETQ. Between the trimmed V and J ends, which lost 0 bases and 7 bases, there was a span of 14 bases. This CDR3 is CASSLVVQGRNEQFF. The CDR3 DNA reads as TGCGCCAGCAGCTTGGTTGTACAGGGCCGGAATGAGCAGTTCTTC.

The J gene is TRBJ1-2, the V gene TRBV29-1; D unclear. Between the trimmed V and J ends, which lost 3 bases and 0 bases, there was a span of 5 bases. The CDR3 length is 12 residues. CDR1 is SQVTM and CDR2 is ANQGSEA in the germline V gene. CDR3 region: CSVDGANYGYTF. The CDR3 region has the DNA TGCAGCGTTGACGGAGCTAACTATGGCTACACCTTC.

The chain's CDR3 is CAWSVPAGTDTQYF. The CDR3 DNA is TGTGCCTGGAGTGTACCCGCAGGGACAGATACGCAGTATTTT. The chain joins TRBV30 to TRBJ2-3, with D possibly being TRBD1 (5 bases). Germline lookup yields CDR1 GTSNPN and CDR2 SVGIG (reference sequence). Trimming removed 0 bases at V and 3 bases at J, with 10 bases between. The CDR3 is made up of 14 amino acids.

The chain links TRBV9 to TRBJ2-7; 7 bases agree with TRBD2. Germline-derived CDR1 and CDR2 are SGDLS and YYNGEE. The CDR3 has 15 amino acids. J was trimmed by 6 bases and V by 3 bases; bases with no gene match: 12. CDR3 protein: CASSGVSVGRGEQYF. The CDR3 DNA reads TGTGCCAGCAGCGGTGTGAGCGTAGGGAGGGGCGAGCAGTACTTC. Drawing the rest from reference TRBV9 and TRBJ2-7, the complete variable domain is DSGVTQTPKHLITATGQRVTLRCSPRSGDLSVYWYQQSLDQGLQFLIQYYNGEERAKGNILERFSAQQFPDLHSELNLSSLELGDSALYFCASSGVSVGRGEQYFGPGTRLTVT.

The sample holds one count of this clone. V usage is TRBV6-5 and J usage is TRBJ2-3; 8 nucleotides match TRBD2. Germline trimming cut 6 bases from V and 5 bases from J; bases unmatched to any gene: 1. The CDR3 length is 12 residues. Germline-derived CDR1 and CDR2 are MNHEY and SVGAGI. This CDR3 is CASSLAGDTQYF. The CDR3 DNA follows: TGTGCCAGCAGCCTAGCGGGAGATACGCAGTATTTT.

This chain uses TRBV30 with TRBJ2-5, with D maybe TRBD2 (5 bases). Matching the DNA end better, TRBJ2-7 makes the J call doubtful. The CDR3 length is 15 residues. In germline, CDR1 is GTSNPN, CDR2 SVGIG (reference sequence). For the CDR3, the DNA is TGTGCCTGGAGTGTACGGGGAGTCATCCTTTACGAGCAGTACTTC. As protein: CAWSVRGVILYEQYF.

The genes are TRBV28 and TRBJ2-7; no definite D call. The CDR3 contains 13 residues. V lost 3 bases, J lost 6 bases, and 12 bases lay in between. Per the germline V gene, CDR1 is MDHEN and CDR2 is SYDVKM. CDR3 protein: CASSLFLRLEQYF. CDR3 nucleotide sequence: TGTGCCAGCAGTTTGTTCCTCAGGCTCGAGCAGTACTTC. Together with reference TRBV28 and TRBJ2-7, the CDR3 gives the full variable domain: DVKVTQSSRYLVKRTGEKVFLECVQDMDHENMFWYRQDPGLGLRLIYFSYDVKMKEKGDIPEGYSVSREKKERFSLILESASTNQTSMYLCASSLFLRLEQYFGPGTRLTVT.